This TCR beta chain was documented in a study of T cells in Graves' hyperthyroidism and ophthalmopathy (dated by TCRdb to the late 2010s). About the investigation overall: Peripheral blood was sampled at the time of initial diagnosis, prior to any treatment. To identify TCR V-J signatures that set the groups apart, the researchers used a discovery cohort of 100 patients, made up of approximately 43 with Graves' ophthalmopathy and 57 with stable Graves' hyperthyroidism. TCR Vbeta CDR3 sequencing of fewer than 150 peripheral blood samples (43 ophthalmopathy, 75 to 80 hyperthyroidism and roughly 17 progressor patients) is reported in the paper. The 100 or so discovery patients were randomly split 7:3 into training and test sets. Following sampling, methimazole starting at 30 mg daily was given to hyperthyroidism patients, and high-dose intravenous methylprednisolone was given to ophthalmopathy patients. The study also compared thyroid tissue and blood T-cell repertoires from about six Graves' hyperthyroidism patients. Whether ophthalmopathy could be predicted prospectively was tested in an independent validation cohort made up of under 20 hyperthyroidism patients plus 17 patients who later progressed to ophthalmopathy.

TCR beta CDR3 regions were amplified from RNA transcripts. The first round of RT-PCR for the TCR CDR3 was performed with the HTBI primer set and the Qiagen OneStep RT-PCR kit. Libraries were constructed in a second round of multiplex PCR, after which size selection and purification were carried out. Sequencing of the libraries was done on an Illumina HiSeq2000 using paired-end 100 bp reads. Per the source publication's procedure: SOAPnuke was used to process the raw data, throwing out any read that contained adapters or uncalled bases, had a mean Phred below 15, or lacked an exact constant-primer or identifier match. COPE v1.2.5 was used to merge the high-quality paired reads, and each unique nucleotide sequence was defined as a clonotype. MiTCR v1.1 was used to align clonotypes to the IMGT TRBV, TRBD and TRBJ reference segments. Only V-J combinations with frequency above 0.0001, covering about 99% of repertoires, were analysed. A TCS score was defined as the ratio between F50 (clonal expansion) and ExV (chaos), using BLOSUM62-based TCRdist between CDR3 peptides within each V-J. Welch's t-statistics and random forest reduced roughly 500 V-J features to about 12, which were used in a naive Bayes classifier (R e1071). The public reads were quality trimmed at Q25 with fastp and then assembled into clones with MiXCR by TCRdb, keeping productive beta chains. Each entry merges the rows of one CDR3 protein and shows their most common DNA and genes. The V and J calls reflect TCRdb's pipeline rather than the authors' work. The sample table records some 350,000 distinct CDR3 sequences; 12% to 15% of these occur just once. Of the sample, about 37% is held by the ten largest clones.

General study outcomes and caveats: Sample size was not statistically predetermined, and investigators were not blinded to group allocation. Most expanded thyroid clonotypes (frequency above 0.001) were also detected in blood, a finding suggesting that blood repertoires may reflect thyroid immune responses. In validation, the model predicted progression to ophthalmopathy with 60% to 71% sensitivity and 72% to 85% specificity, a median of 6.5 months before onset. Ophthalmopathy was separated from stable hyperthyroidism by a 13 V-J signature model, with around 90% sensitivity and 81% to 83% specificity obtained in cross-validation and 80%/75% obtained in testing.

Ophthalmopathy patients had moderately to severely active disease, with a Clinical Activity Score of 3 or more, a NOSPECS grade of 4 or more, and a disease duration of less than 3 months. Patients with uncontrolled infections, other autoimmune diseases, pregnancy or lactation were excluded. Clinical symptoms, serum thyroxine and TRAb, thyroid ultrasound, and orbital computed tomography formed the basis for the diagnoses. PBMCs were separated from roughly 9.3 ml of fresh peripheral blood using Ficoll-Paque density gradient centrifugation. Total RNA was extracted with Trizol reagent, and quality was checked on an Agilent 2100 Bioanalyzer. The CDR3 covers 18 residues, taking in both the cysteine and the phenylalanine. Of the read, only the CDR3 DNA is kept; its 54 bases are in frame from base 1. V sheds 5 bases and J sheds 0 bases, leaving 20 bases between their ends. From the germline V gene (reference sequence), CDR1 is SEHNR and CDR2 is FQNEAQ.

As for this clonotype: The antigen it binds to is not known. Base-call qualities are not available, and no considerably larger clone is one nucleotide away.

Sequencing was done on a sample of blood. Recombination connected TRBV7-9 to TRBJ2-4; the D gene cannot be named for sure. The sequence derives from a woman aged 35 to 49 with Graves' ophthalmopathy. For the CDR3, the sequence is CASSLLLSETLAKNIQYF. At the DNA level, the sequence is TGTGCCAGCAGCCTATTGTTAAGTGAAACTCTAGCCAAAAACATTCAGTACTTC.